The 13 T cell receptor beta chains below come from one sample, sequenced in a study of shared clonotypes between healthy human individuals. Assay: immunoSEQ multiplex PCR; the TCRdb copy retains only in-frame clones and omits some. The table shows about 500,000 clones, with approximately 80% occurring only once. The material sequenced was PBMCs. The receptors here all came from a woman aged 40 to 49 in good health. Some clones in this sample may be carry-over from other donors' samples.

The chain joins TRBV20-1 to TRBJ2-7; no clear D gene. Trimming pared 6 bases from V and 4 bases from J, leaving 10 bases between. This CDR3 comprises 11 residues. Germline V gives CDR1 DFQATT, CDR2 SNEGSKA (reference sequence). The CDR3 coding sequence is TGCAGTGCAGATCTGAGGTACGAGCAGTACTTC. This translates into CSADLRYEQYF.

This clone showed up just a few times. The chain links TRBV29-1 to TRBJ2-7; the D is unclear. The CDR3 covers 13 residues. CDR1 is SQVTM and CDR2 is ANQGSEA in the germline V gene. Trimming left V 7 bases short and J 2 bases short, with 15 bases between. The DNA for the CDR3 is TGCAGCGCAAAAGGCGGAACAACCTACGAGCAGTACTTC. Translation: CSAKGGTTYEQYF.

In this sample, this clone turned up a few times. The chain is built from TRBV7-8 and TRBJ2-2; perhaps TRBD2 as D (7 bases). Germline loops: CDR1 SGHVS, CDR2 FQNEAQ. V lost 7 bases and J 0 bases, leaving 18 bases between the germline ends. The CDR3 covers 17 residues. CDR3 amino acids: CASTKRGGHSNTGELFF. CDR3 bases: TGTGCCAGCACCAAACGCGGGGGACATTCGAACACCGGGGAGCTGTTTTTT.

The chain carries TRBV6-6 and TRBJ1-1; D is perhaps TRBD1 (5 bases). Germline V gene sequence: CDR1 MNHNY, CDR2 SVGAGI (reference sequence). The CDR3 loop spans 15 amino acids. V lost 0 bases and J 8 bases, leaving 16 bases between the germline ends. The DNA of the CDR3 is TGTGCCAGCAGTTACTCCTTAAGTCAAACAGGAGAAGCTTTCTTT. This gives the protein CASSYSLSQTGEAFF.

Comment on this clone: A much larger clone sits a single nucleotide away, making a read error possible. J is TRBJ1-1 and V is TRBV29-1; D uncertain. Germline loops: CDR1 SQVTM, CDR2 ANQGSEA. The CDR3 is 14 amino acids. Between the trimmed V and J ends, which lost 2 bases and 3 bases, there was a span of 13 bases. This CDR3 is CSVEHNQMDTEAFF. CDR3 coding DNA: TGCAGCGTTGAACATAACCAAATGGACACTGAAGCTTTCTTT. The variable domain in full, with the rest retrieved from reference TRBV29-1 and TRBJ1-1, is SAVISQKPSRDICQRGTSLTIQCQVDSQVTMMFWYRQQPGQSLTLIATANQGSEATYESGFVIDKFPISRPNLTFSTLTVSNMSPEDSSIYLCSVEHNQMDTEAFFGQGTRLTVV.

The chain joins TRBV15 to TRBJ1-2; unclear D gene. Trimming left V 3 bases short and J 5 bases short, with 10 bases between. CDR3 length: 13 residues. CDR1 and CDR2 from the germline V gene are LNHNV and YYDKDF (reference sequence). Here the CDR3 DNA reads TGTGCCACCAGCAGTTCCCAGCCGTATGGCTACACCTTC. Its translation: CATSSSQPYGYTF.

The DNA for the CDR3 is TGTGCCATAAGACAGCCGAACACTGAAGCTTTCTTT. It codes for CAIRQPNTEAFF. The chain uses TRBV10-3 and TRBJ1-1; D might be TRBD1 (5 bases). The V end lost 9 bases, the J end lost 1 base, and 9 bases lay between the germline ends. Germline-derived CDR1 and CDR2 are ENHRY and SYGVKD. The CDR3 has 12 residues.

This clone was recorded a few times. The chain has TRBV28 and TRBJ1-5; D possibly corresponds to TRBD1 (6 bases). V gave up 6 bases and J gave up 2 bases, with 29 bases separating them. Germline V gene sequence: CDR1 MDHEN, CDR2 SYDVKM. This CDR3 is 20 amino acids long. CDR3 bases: TGTGCCAGCAGCATCACCGGACAGCTCCCCAATTGGGGGGGCAATCAGCCCCAGCATTTT. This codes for CASSITGQLPNWGGNQPQHF.

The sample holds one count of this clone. CDR3 amino acids: CASSASGRRFDEQFF. Here the CDR3 DNA reads TGTGCCAGCAGCGCTAGCGGGAGGAGGTTCGATGAGCAGTTCTTC. The chain has TRBV7-2 and TRBJ2-1, with 11 bases identical to TRBD2. After removal of 5 bases from V and 8 bases from J, the junction contained 8 bases not matched to a gene. CDR1 is SGHTA, CDR2 FQGNSA, per germline. The CDR3 length is 15 residues.

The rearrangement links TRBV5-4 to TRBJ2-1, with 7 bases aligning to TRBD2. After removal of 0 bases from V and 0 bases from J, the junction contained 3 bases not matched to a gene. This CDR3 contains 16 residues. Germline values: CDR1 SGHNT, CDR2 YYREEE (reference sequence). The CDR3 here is CASSLGRGSSYNEQFF. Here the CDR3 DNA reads TGTGCCAGCAGCTTGGGGCGGGGGAGCTCCTACAATGAGCAGTTCTTC. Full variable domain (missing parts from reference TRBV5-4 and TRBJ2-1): ETGVTQSPTHLIKTRGQQVTLRCSSQSGHNTVSWYQQALGQGPQFIFQYYREEENGRGNFPPRFSGLQFPNYSSELNVNALELDDSALYLCASSLGRGSSYNEQFFGPGTRLTVL.

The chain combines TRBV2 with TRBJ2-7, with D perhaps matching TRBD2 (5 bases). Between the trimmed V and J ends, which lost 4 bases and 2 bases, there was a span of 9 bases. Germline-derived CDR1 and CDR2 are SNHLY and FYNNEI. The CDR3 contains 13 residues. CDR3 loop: CASSGRAAYEQYF. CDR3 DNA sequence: TGTGCCAGCAGTGGGCGGGCGGCCTACGAGCAGTACTTC.

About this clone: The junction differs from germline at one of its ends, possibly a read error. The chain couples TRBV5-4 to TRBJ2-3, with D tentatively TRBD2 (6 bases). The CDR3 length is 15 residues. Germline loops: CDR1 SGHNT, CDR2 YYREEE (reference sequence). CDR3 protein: CASSALDYPTDTQYF. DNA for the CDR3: TGCGCCAGCAGCGCTTTGGACTACCCCACAGATACGCAGTATTTT. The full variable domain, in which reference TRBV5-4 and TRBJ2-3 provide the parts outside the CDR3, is ETGVTQSPTHLIKTRGQQVTLRCSSQSGHNTVSWYQQALGQGPQFIFQYYREEENGRGNFPPRFSGLQFPNYSSELNVNALELDDSALYLCASSALDYPTDTQYFGPGTRLTVL.

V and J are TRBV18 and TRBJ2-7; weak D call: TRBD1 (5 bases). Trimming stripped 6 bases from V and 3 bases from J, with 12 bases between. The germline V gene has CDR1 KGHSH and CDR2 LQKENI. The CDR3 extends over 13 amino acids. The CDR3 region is CASSPTAGYEQYF. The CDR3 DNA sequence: TGTGCCAGCTCCCCGACAGCCGGCTACGAGCAGTACTTC.